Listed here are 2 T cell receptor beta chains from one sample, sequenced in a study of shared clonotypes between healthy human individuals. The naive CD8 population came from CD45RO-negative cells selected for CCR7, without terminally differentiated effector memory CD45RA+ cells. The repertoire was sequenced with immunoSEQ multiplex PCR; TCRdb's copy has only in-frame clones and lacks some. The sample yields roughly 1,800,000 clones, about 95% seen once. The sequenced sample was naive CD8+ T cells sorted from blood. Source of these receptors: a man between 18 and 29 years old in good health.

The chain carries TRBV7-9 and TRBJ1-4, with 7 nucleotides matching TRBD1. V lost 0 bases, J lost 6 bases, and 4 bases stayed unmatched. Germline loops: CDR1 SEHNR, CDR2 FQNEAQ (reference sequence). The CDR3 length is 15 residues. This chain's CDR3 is CASSLATGIDEKLFF. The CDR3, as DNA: TGTGCCAGCAGCTTAGCGACAGGGATTGATGAAAAACTGTTTTTT.

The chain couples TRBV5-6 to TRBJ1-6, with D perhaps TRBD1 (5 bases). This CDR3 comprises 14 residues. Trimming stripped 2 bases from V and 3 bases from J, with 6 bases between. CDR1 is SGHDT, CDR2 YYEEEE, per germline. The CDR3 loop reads CASSFRDYNSPLHF. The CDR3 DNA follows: TGTGCCAGCAGCTTCAGGGACTATAATTCACCCCTCCACTTT.